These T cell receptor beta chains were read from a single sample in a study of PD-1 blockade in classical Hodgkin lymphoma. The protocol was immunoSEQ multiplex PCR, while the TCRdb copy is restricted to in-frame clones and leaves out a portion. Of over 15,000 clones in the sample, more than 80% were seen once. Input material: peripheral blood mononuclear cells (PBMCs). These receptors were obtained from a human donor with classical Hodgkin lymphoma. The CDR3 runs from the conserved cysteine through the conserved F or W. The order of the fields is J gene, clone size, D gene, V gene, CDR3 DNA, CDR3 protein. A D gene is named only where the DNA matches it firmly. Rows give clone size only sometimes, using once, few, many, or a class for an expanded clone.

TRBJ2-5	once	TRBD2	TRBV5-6	TGTGCCAGCAGCTTGCTAGCGGGAGATGCGACCCAGTACTTC	CASSLLAGDATQYF
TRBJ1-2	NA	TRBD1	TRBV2	TGTGCCAGCAACAGGGGCTCCTATGGCTACACCTTC	CASNRGSYGYTF
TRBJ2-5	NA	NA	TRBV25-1	TGTGCCAGCAGTGAAGGCATGGGGCTGGAGACCCAGTACTTC	CASSEGMGLETQYF
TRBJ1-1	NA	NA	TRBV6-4	TGTGCCAGCAGTGACTCGGACAACACTGAAGCTTTCTTT	CASSDSDNTEAFF
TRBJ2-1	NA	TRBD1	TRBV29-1	TGCAGCGTCCACAGGGGCTCTATTAATGAGCAGTTCTTC	CSVHRGSINEQFF
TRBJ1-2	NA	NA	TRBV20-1	TGCAGTGCTAGTCAAGGGTATGGCTACACCTTC	CSASQGYGYTF
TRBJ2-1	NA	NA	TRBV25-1	TGTGCCAGCGTGGGTCCAGTTGTCTACAATGAGCAGTTCTTC	CASVGPVVYNEQFF
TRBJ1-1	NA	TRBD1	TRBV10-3	TGTGCCATCAGGGGCACAGGGGACGGGACTGAAGCTTTCTTT	CAIRGTGDGTEAFF
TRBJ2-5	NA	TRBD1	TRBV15	TGTGCCACCAGCAGTTTCGAACAGGGGGCATGGGAGACCCAGTACTTC	CATSSFEQGAWETQYF
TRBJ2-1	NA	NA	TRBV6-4	TGTGCCAGCAGTGACCGGGACAACAATGAGCAGTTCTTC	CASSDRDNNEQFF
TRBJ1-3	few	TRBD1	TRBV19	TGTGCCAGTAGTAACCCCCGGACAGGAGGTGGAAACACCATATATTTT	CASSNPRTGGGNTIYF
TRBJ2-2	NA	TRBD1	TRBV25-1	TGTGCCAGCAGTGACTTGGACAGGGCCTACTCCGGGGAGCTGTTTTTT	CASSDLDRAYSGELFF
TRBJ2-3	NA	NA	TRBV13	TGTGCCAGCAGCGGGGGCACTAGCACAGATACGCAGTATTTT	CASSGGTSTDTQYF
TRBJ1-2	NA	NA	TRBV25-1	TGTGCCAGCAGTGAATTTGAATTGGGGCAGGGGACTCGGGTAGGCTACACCTTC	CASSEFELGQGTRVGYTF
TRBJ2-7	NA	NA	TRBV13	TGTGCCAGCAGCTTAATGGGTTCCTACGAGCAGTACTTC	CASSLMGSYEQYF
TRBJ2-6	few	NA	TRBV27	TGTGCCAGCTTAGATTTGGGCTCTGGGGCCAACGTCCTGACTTTC	CASLDLGSGANVLTF
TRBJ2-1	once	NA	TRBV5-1	TGCGCCAGCAGCTTGTCCGGGAATGAGCAGTTCTTC	CASSLSGNEQFF
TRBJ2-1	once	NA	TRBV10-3	TGTGCCATCAGTGAGAGGCCCGCTTGGGAGCAGTTCTTC	CAISERPAWEQFF
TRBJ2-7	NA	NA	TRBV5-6	TGTGCCAGCAGCTTGGACCCTGAAGCCTACGAGCAGTACTTC	CASSLDPEAYEQYF
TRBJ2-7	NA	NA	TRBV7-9	TGTGCCAGCAGCTCGACATTACTAGGACTATACTACGAGCAGTACTTC	CASSSTLLGLYYEQYF
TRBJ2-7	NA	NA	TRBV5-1	TGCGCCAGCAGCTTGGTCGGGACGCCATTTCGCGAGCAGTACTTC	CASSLVGTPFREQYF
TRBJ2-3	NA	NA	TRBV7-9	TGTGCCAGCAGCTTGGGATCGACAGGCGCAGTTCATACGCAGTATTTT	CASSLGSTGAVHTQYF
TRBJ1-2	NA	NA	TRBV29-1	TGCAGCGTCTTCAGAAGTTGGGCAGTAGGTGGCTACACCTTC	CSVFRSWAVGGYTF
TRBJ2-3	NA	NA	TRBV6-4	TGTGCCAGCAGTGACTCAGGGCTAGATACGCAGTATTTT	CASSDSGLDTQYF
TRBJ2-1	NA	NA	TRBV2	TGTGCCAGCAGGGCTACTTTGGCGGGGCTCTCCTACAATGAGCAGTTCTTC	CASRATLAGLSYNEQFF
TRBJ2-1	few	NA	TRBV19	TGTGCCAGTAGGAGTGAGCAGTTCTTC	CASRSEQFF
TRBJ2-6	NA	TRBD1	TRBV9	TGTGCCAGCAGCGTTGGGGGACAGGGGAACCCTGGGGCCAACGTCCTGACTTTC	CASSVGGQGNPGANVLTF
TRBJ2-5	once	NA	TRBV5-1	TGCGCCAGCAGCTTGAATCAAAAAGAGACCCAGTACTTC	CASSLNQKETQYF
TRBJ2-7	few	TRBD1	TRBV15	TGTGCCACCAGCAGTTTGCCTCCGGACAGGGCCTACGAGCAGTACTTC	CATSSLPPDRAYEQYF
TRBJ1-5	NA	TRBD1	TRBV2	TGTGCCAGCAAGACGGGACAGGCCTTTAATCAGCCCCAGCATTTT	CASKTGQAFNQPQHF
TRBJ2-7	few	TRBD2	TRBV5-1	TGCGCCAGCAGCTTTGGGGTGACGGGAGGGCCTTCCCTGAGAGAGCAGTACTTC	CASSFGVTGGPSLREQYF
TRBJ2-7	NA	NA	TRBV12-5	TGTGCTAGCGCAGAGCAACTGGCCTACGAGCAGTACTTC	CASAEQLAYEQYF
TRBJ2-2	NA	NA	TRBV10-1	TGCGCCAGCAGTTTCAGGGTGGACACCGGGGAGCTGTTTTTT	CASSFRVDTGELFF
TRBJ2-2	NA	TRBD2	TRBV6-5	TGTGCCAGCAGTCCTAGCGGGAGTGGATCCGGGGAGCTGTTTTTT	CASSPSGSGSGELFF
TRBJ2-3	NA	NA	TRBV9	TGTGCCAGCAGCCGTGAAAACAGTGGGGATACGCAGTATTTT	CASSRENSGDTQYF
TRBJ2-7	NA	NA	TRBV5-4	TGTGCCAGCAGCTTTCAACATGAGATGACCGCGATCTACGAGCAGTACTTC	CASSFQHEMTAIYEQYF
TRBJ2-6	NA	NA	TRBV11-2	TGTGCCAGCAGCCGGACAGAAATACCGTTCTCTGGGGCCAACGTCCTGACTTTC	CASSRTEIPFSGANVLTF
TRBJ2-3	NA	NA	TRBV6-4	TGTGCCAGCAGCCTCCGGGACAGCACAGATACGCAGTATTTT	CASSLRDSTDTQYF
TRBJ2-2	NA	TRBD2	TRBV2	TGTGCCAGCAGGACTAGCGGGAGTAGCACCGGGGAGCTGTTTTTT	CASRTSGSSTGELFF